Following are 27 T cell receptor beta chains from one sample sequenced in a study of T cell responses to AZD1222 COVID-19 vaccine. Produced via immunoSEQ multiplex PCR; TCRdb's table is partial and in-frame only. The sample holds 200,000 or so clones; about 90% are singletons and the top ten take under 3.5%. The sample was peripheral blood, taken on day 0 of MenACWY control vaccination. The receptors were gathered from an adult in good health.

This chain connects TRBV6-5 to TRBJ2-1, with D perhaps matching TRBD2 (6 bases). The CDR3 extends over 15 amino acids. Trimming removed 0 bases from V and 0 bases from J, with 6 bases in between. From germline, CDR1 is MNHEY and CDR2 SVGAGI. This chain's CDR3 is CASSYSDYSYNEQFF. The DNA for the CDR3 is TGTGCCAGCAGTTACTCGGACTACTCCTACAATGAGCAGTTCTTC.

CDR3 nucleotides: TGTGCCAGCGCAAACGGCAGTATGGATACGCAGTATTTT. Its translation: CASANGSMDTQYF. V gene TRBV7-9 combines with J gene TRBJ2-3, with no clear D. This CDR3 is 13 amino acids long. The V gene's germline CDR1 is SEHNR and CDR2 FQNEAQ (reference sequence). V lost 8 bases and J 6 bases, leaving 15 bases between the germline ends. The full variable domain, its missing parts supplied by reference TRBV7-9 and TRBJ2-3, is DTGVSQNPRHKITKRGQNVTFRCDPISEHNRLYWYRQTLGQGPEFLTYFQNEAQLEKSRLLSDRFSAERPKGSFSTLEIQRTEQGDSAMYLCASANGSMDTQYFGPGTRLTVL.

The gene calls are TRBV28 and TRBJ2-5; the D gene is possibly TRBD2 (5 bases). V was trimmed by 3 bases and J by 5 bases, leaving 10 bases between them. The CDR3 is made up of 13 amino acids. Germline loops: CDR1 MDHEN, CDR2 SYDVKM. CDR3 in amino acids: CASSFEAEETQYF. In nucleotides, the CDR3 is TGTGCCAGCAGTTTCGAAGCGGAGGAGACCCAGTACTTC.

This chain connects TRBV28 to TRBJ1-2; no firm D call. V gave up 6 bases and J gave up 4 bases, with 9 bases separating them. The germline V gene has CDR1 MDHEN and CDR2 SYDVKM. The CDR3 spans 12 residues. CDR3 DNA sequence: TGTGCCAGCAGCTCAGATCTCTATGGCTACACCTTC. The encoded protein is CASSSDLYGYTF.

The chain recombines TRBV28 with TRBJ2-3; 8 bases match TRBD2. The J segment lost 5 bases and the V segment lost 6 bases, leaving 7 bases of the junction unmatched. Germline CDR1 is MDHEN and CDR2 is SYDVKM. This CDR3 contains 14 residues. The CDR3, as DNA: TGTGCCAGCAGCGGGGGGGCAGATCGAGATACGCAGTATTTT. It encodes CASSGGADRDTQYF. The full variable domain, with the rest looked up from reference TRBV28 and TRBJ2-3, is DVKVTQSSRYLVKRTGEKVFLECVQDMDHENMFWYRQDPGLGLRLIYFSYDVKMKEKGDIPEGYSVSREKKERFSLILESASTNQTSMYLCASSGGADRDTQYFGPGTRLTVL.

The chain carries TRBV19 and TRBJ2-7, with 11 nucleotides matching TRBD2. Germline CDR1 is LNHDA and CDR2 is SQIVND (reference sequence). With 4 bases clipped from V and 12 bases from J, the junction kept 17 bases outside the gene matches. This CDR3 has 16 residues. The CDR3 region is CASSTGTSGRTVNLYF. In DNA, the CDR3 is TGTGCCAGTAGTACGGGGACTAGCGGACGGACCGTCAACCTGTACTTC.

This chain connects TRBV6-5 to TRBJ1-4; perhaps TRBD1 as D (6 bases). The CDR3 consists of 14 residues. Germline assignment: CDR1 MNHEY and CDR2 SVGAGI. Between the trimmed V and J ends, which lost 6 bases and 7 bases, there was a span of 15 bases. CDR3 residues: CASRSQGGGEKLFF. DNA for the CDR3: TGTGCCAGCAGATCACAGGGAGGGGGTGAAAAACTGTTTTTT.

The gene calls are TRBV7-9 and TRBJ2-1; TRBD2 is a possible D gene (6 bases). Germline V gene lookup returns CDR1 SEHNR and CDR2 FQNEAQ (reference sequence). This CDR3 has 16 residues. V lost 5 bases, J lost 6 bases, and 20 bases lay in between. In DNA, the CDR3 is TGTGCCAGCAGCGGCCGTTGGCAGGCCGGGGGCAATGAGCAGTTCTTC. This translates into CASSGRWQAGGNEQFF.

The V gene is TRBV7-3, the J gene TRBJ2-1, with D possibly TRBD2 on 5 matching bases. The CDR3 covers 14 residues. Germline CDR1 and CDR2: SGHTA and FQGTGA. Trimming took 2 bases from V and 6 from J, leaving 11 bases between them. Here the CDR3 reads CASSLGVATNEQFF. The DNA of the CDR3 is TGTGCCAGCAGCTTAGGTGTAGCGACCAATGAGCAGTTCTTC.

The CDR3 coding sequence is TGTGCCAGTTCCGACAGGGGAACGCCCTACGAGCAGTACTTC. This codes for CASSDRGTPYEQYF. This chain joins TRBV19 and TRBJ2-7; 8 nucleotides match TRBD1. The ends lost 8 bases at V and 2 bases at J; junction bases unmatched: 8. Germline V gives CDR1 LNHDA, CDR2 SQIVND (reference sequence). The CDR3 sequence is 14 residues long.

This chain links TRBV19 with TRBJ2-4; TRBD2 is a possible D gene (7 bases). Trimming took off 8 bases at V and 0 bases at J, with 14 bases between the two ends. Looked up from germline, CDR1 is LNHDA and CDR2 is SQIVND (reference sequence). The CDR3 has 15 amino acids. DNA of the CDR3: TGTGCCAGTGAGGGGGGGGGATTAGCCAAAAACATTCAGTACTTC. Amino acid sequence: CASEGGGLAKNIQYF.

The table lists this clone with a count of one. The V gene is TRBV4-1, the J gene TRBJ1-5; no clear D gene. The CDR3 extends over 14 amino acids. The ends were cut back, 1 base at V and 5 bases at J, with 9 bases in the middle. CDR1 and CDR2 from the germline V gene are MGHRA and YSYEKL. CDR3 residues: CASSQGALDQPQHF. The CDR3 DNA reads as TGCGCCAGCAGCCAAGGGGCCCTGGATCAGCCCCAGCATTTT.

This rearrangement joins TRBV2 to TRBJ1-1; D uncertain. V was shortened by 4 bases and J by 3 bases, with 9 bases between the two germline ends. Germline CDR1 SNHLY, CDR2 FYNNEI. This CDR3 has 13 amino acids. The CDR3 here is CASSGRLDTEAFF. The DNA of the CDR3 is TGTGCCAGCAGTGGTCGGCTGGACACTGAAGCTTTCTTT.

J is TRBJ2-2 and V is TRBV10-3; 10 nucleotides align to TRBD1. V shed 10 bases, J shed 5 bases, and the junction held 4 bases outside the gene matches. The CDR3 covers 13 residues. Germline CDR1 ENHRY, CDR2 SYGVKD. CDR3 protein: CATGTGETGELFF. The CDR3 coding sequence is TGTGCCACCGGGACAGGGGAAACCGGGGAGCTGTTTTTT.

The chain is built from TRBV10-3 and TRBJ1-1, with unresolved D. CDR1 is ENHRY and CDR2 is SYGVKD in the germline V gene. The ends were cut back, 0 bases at V and 5 bases at J, with 13 bases in the middle. This CDR3 region has 15 residues. DNA for the CDR3: TGTGCCATCAGTGAGTCTTCAGGTGTCGGGACTGAAGCTTTCTTT. It is translated as CAISESSGVGTEAFF.

This chain uses TRBV6-5 with TRBJ2-3; 11 bases are shared with TRBD2. The CDR3 is made up of 15 amino acids. Trimming took 6 bases from V and 4 from J; bases not matched to a gene: 6. Germline CDR1 is MNHEY and CDR2 is SVGAGI. CDR3 amino acids: CASSTTSGRSDTQYF. The CDR3 bases are TGTGCCAGCAGCACAACTAGCGGGAGATCAGATACGCAGTATTTT.

The V gene is TRBV5-1, the J gene TRBJ1-4; D is uncertain. Germline V gene data show CDR1 as SGHRS and CDR2 as YFSETQ. The CDR3 has 13 amino acids. V was trimmed by 0 bases and J by 14 bases, leaving 14 bases between them. The CDR3 reads CASSLGALMPLFF. The DNA of the CDR3 is TGCGCCAGCAGCTTGGGAGCCCTAATGCCCCTGTTTTTT.

The CDR3 region is CASIALLSPLHF. The CDR3, as DNA: TGCGCCAGCATCGCCCTTCTTTCACCCCTCCACTTT. The rearrangement links TRBV5-1 to TRBJ1-6; D unresolved. This CDR3 spans 12 amino acids. Per germline, CDR1 SGHRS and CDR2 YFSETQ. V gave up 6 bases and J gave up 9 bases, with 10 bases separating them.

The chain carries TRBV6-5 and TRBJ2-2; the D gene could be TRBD1 or TRBD2 (6 bases each). Germline CDR1 and CDR2: MNHEY and SVGAGI. CDR3 length: 16 amino acids. V was clipped by 0 bases and J by 5 bases, with 13 bases between them. CDR3 residues: CASSYSTGGGTGELFF. CDR3 nucleotides: TGTGCCAGCAGTTACTCGACCGGGGGCGGGACCGGGGAGCTGTTTTTT.

The chain combines TRBV28 with TRBJ1-2; a possible D gene is TRBD1 (6 bases). The CDR3 covers 14 residues. The V gene's germline CDR1 is MDHEN and CDR2 SYDVKM. V was shortened by 4 bases and J by 12 bases, with 21 bases between the two germline ends. The chain's CDR3 is CASSSYSVRGGNTF. CDR3 DNA: TGTGCCAGCAGTTCCTACTCGGTCAGGGGAGGAAACACCTTC.

The genes are TRBV9 and TRBJ2-5; 8 nucleotides align to TRBD1. Germline trimming cut 0 bases from V and 5 bases from J; bases unmatched to any gene: 6. CDR1 SGDLS and CDR2 YYNGEE come from the germline V gene. The length of the CDR3 is 15 residues. This CDR3 reads CASSVGTGFGETQYF. The CDR3 DNA sequence: TGTGCCAGCAGCGTAGGGACAGGGTTTGGGGAGACCCAGTACTTC.

V and J are TRBV3-1 (or the pseudogene TRBV3-2) and TRBJ1-4; D uncertain. The ends were cut back, 4 bases at V and 3 bases at J, with 3 bases in the middle. CDR1 and CDR2 (germline): LGHDT, YNNKEL (reference sequence). This CDR3 contains 12 residues. The CDR3: CASSPSNEKLFF. Here the CDR3 DNA reads TGTGCCAGCAGCCCTTCTAATGAAAAACTGTTTTTT.

This rearrangement joins TRBV18 to TRBJ2-2; 10 bases fit TRBD1. The CDR3 contains 14 residues. The germline V gene encodes CDR1 KGHSH and CDR2 LQKENI. Unmatched junction bases numbered 6, after V lost 8 bases and J lost 6 bases. The CDR3 reads CASLRDRGAGELFF. The CDR3 DNA is TGTGCCAGCCTCCGGGACAGGGGTGCCGGGGAGCTGTTTTTT.

The J gene is TRBJ1-1, the V gene TRBV12-3 or TRBV12-4; D gene ambiguous. CDR3 length: 13 amino acids. V shed 6 bases and J shed 1 base, with 9 bases lying between them. The CDR3 DNA follows: TGTGCCAGCAGCCCCATCGGGAACACTGAAGCTTTCTTT. Translating gives CASSPIGNTEAFF.

This chain links TRBV25-1 with TRBJ2-1; 13 bases fit TRBD2. The ends lost 3 bases at V and 12 bases at J; junction bases unmatched: 8. CDR3 length: 15 amino acids. Germline CDR1 and CDR2: MGHDK and SYGVNS. The CDR3 DNA reads TGTGCCAGCAGTGAGGAACTAGCGGGAGGGACGGGGCAGTTCTTC. Encoded protein: CASSEELAGGTGQFF.

The chain recombines TRBV2 with TRBJ2-5; 7 nucleotides agree with TRBD2. This CDR3 has 14 residues. Germline V gene data show CDR1 as SNHLY and CDR2 as FYNNEI. V was clipped by 7 bases and J by 4 bases; unmatched bases: 9. CDR3 loop: CASIGTPGGETQYF. The CDR3 DNA is TGTGCCAGCATTGGTACCCCGGGGGGAGAGACCCAGTACTTC.

This chain connects TRBV6-5 to TRBJ1-1; a possible D gene is TRBD1 (6 bases). V lost 4 bases, J lost 11 bases, and 17 bases lay in between. The CDR3 has 13 residues. The germline CDR1 and CDR2 sequences are MNHEY and SVGAGI. The chain's CDR3 is CASSLPGHEVAFF. In DNA form, the CDR3 reads TGTGCCAGCAGTTTACCGGGACACGAGGTTGCTTTCTTT.